A single sample is the source of the 27 T cell receptor beta chains below, sequenced in a study of blood T cell repertoires in COVID-19. Profiled with immunoSEQ multiplex PCR; TCRdb holds only in-frame clones, not every one. The repertoire holds about 270,000 clones, with approximately 85% as singletons. Sequencing was performed on PBMCs or T cells enriched from blood (not recorded which). These receptors were collected from a woman between 25 and 40 years old who had recovered from COVID-19.

The chain is built from TRBV27 and TRBJ1-5; 10 bases map to TRBD1. The CDR3 has 16 residues. Germline trimming cut 8 bases from V and 6 bases from J; bases unmatched to any gene: 13. Germline V gene data show CDR1 as MNHEY and CDR2 as SMNVEV (reference sequence). CDR3 sequence: CASWDRGTPRSQPQHF. The CDR3 coding sequence is TGTGCCAGCTGGGACAGGGGTACCCCTCGAAGTCAGCCCCAGCATTTT.

The V and J genes are TRBV27 and TRBJ1-2; no clear D gene. Germline V gives CDR1 MNHEY, CDR2 SMNVEV (reference sequence). V dropped 3 bases and J dropped 5 bases, with 19 bases sitting between them. The CDR3 length is 16 residues. The CDR3 sequence: CASSLSARVSRYGYTF. The CDR3, as DNA: TGTGCCAGCAGTTTGAGCGCTCGGGTGTCACGGTATGGCTACACCTTC.

The V gene is TRBV5-1, the J gene TRBJ2-5; perhaps TRBD2 as D (6 bases). The CDR3 covers 14 residues. The germline gives CDR1 SGHRS, CDR2 YFSETQ. The V end lost 1 base, the J end lost 7 bases, and 14 bases lay between the germline ends. CDR3 region: CASSLSGTGGTQYF. The DNA of the CDR3 is TGCGCCAGCAGCTTGTCCGGGACTGGAGGGACCCAGTACTTC.

The chain links TRBV28 to TRBJ1-2; TRBD1 agrees at 7 bases. Trimming cost V 6 bases and J 4 bases; bases outside gene matches: 11. The germline V gene has CDR1 MDHEN and CDR2 SYDVKM. The CDR3 length is 15 residues. The CDR3 protein is CASSLQDRASYGYTF. In DNA form, the CDR3 reads TGTGCCAGCAGCCTACAAGACAGGGCAAGCTATGGCTACACCTTC.

The V gene is TRBV30, the J gene TRBJ1-2; possible D gene TRBD1, 6 bases. V lost 4 bases and J lost 4, with 19 bases in between. From germline, CDR1 is GTSNPN and CDR2 SVGIG (reference sequence). This CDR3 comprises 15 residues. CDR3 nucleotides: TGTGCCTGGACGCTAGGGGGGGGACAAGGCTATGGCTACACCTTC. It codes for CAWTLGGGQGYGYTF.

V and J are TRBV28 and TRBJ1-5, with D maybe TRBD1 (5 bases). Between the trimmed V and J ends, which lost 6 bases and 2 bases, there was a span of 29 bases. Germline assignment: CDR1 MDHEN and CDR2 SYDVKM. The CDR3 has 20 amino acids. The CDR3 DNA sequence: TGTGCCAGCAGGTCCCCGGTCGCGGCAGGGCGCGGTATGGGCAATCAGCCCCAGCATTTT. Translating gives CASRSPVAAGRGMGNQPQHF.

The chain joins TRBV15 to TRBJ1-2, with 8 positions matching TRBD1. V lost 5 bases to trimming and J lost 1 base; unmatched junction nucleotides: 9. The germline V gene encodes CDR1 LNHNV and CDR2 YYDKDF (reference sequence). CDR3 length: 16 amino acids. DNA for the CDR3: TGTGCCACCAGCCAGGGGGCAGGAATTCTTAACTATGGCTACACCTTC. Protein sequence: CATSQGAGILNYGYTF.

This chain links TRBV11-2 with TRBJ2-4; TRBD1 might be the D (6 bases). CDR1 and CDR2 from the germline V gene are SGHAT and FQNNGV. The CDR3 has 15 residues. Deletions cut 1 base from V and 6 bases from J, with 13 bases between. The CDR3 coding sequence is TGTGCCAGCAGCTTAGTTTCACAGGGCATAAACATTCAGTACTTC. Translating it yields CASSLVSQGINIQYF.

The chain carries TRBV27 and TRBJ1-2; unclear D gene. V lost 4 bases, J lost 7 bases, and 16 bases lay in between. Germline assignment: CDR1 MNHEY and CDR2 SMNVEV (reference sequence). This CDR3 is built from 14 residues. Written as DNA, the CDR3 is TGTGCCAGCAGTTATCGGGGAATATATGGTGGCTACACCTTC. Its protein is CASSYRGIYGGYTF.

This chain uses TRBV7-8 with TRBJ1-5; the D gene is possibly TRBD1 (5 bases). Trimming removed 4 bases from V and 1 base from J, with 8 bases in between. CDR1 and CDR2 from the germline V gene are SGHVS and FQNEAQ. This CDR3 comprises 14 residues. DNA for the CDR3: TGTGCCAGCAGCTCAGGACACAGCAATCAGCCCCAGCATTTT. Translating it yields CASSSGHSNQPQHF.

V gene TRBV5-8 combines with J gene TRBJ1-1; weak D call: TRBD1 (5 bases). Germline V gives CDR1 SGHTS, CDR2 YDEGEE. Trimming cost V 5 bases and J 0 bases, with 8 bases left between them. This CDR3 comprises 13 residues. CDR3 nucleotides: TGTGCCAGCAGTCCAGGGATGAACACTGAAGCTTTCTTT. Its translation is CASSPGMNTEAFF.

This chain uses TRBV7-3 with TRBJ2-1; 13 nucleotides match TRBD2. The CDR3 spans 18 residues. Germline loops: CDR1 SGHTA, CDR2 FQGTGA. With V trimmed by 5 bases and J by 5 bases, 12 bases remained unmatched. CDR3 in DNA: TGTGCCAGCAGCCGAACACGGACTAGCGGGAGTACCAACAATGAGCAGTTCTTC. Translated, it gives CASSRTRTSGSTNNEQFF. The whole variable domain, filled in from reference TRBV7-3 and TRBJ2-1, reads GAGVSQTPSNKVTEKGKYVELRCDPISGHTALYWYRQSLGQGPEFLIYFQGTGAADDSGLPNDRFFAVRPEGSVSTLKIQRTERGDSAVYLCASSRTRTSGSTNNEQFFGPGTRLTVL.

This clone occurred once. The rearrangement joins TRBV7-9 to TRBJ1-1, with unresolved D. Per germline, CDR1 SEHNR and CDR2 FQNEAQ (reference sequence). V was cut by 1 base and J by 10 bases, with 13 bases left in between. The CDR3 loop spans 13 amino acids. For the CDR3, the DNA is TGTGCCAGCAGCTTAGGAGGCGACCTTATAGCTTTCTTT. It codes for CASSLGGDLIAFF.

The chain has TRBV30 and TRBJ2-7, with D perhaps TRBD2 (5 bases). Germline lookup yields CDR1 GTSNPN and CDR2 SVGIG (reference sequence). This CDR3 region has 14 residues. V dropped 4 bases and J dropped 3 bases, with 16 bases sitting between them. CDR3: CAWTEDMGFYEQYF. Here the CDR3 DNA reads TGTGCCTGGACGGAGGATATGGGGTTCTACGAGCAGTACTTC.

This clone is a singleton in its sample. The V call is TRBV18, the J call TRBJ1-5, with 7 nucleotides matching TRBD1. Germline V gene lookup returns CDR1 KGHSH and CDR2 LQKENI. The V gene end was trimmed by 3 bases and the J gene end by 7 bases; junction bases not matched to a gene: 6. The CDR3 has 14 residues. The CDR3 region is CASSPPGGRQPQHF. CDR3 nucleotides: TGTGCCAGCTCACCCCCAGGGGGGAGACAGCCCCAGCATTTT.

Here the CDR3 reads CASSSTVGGAGYTF. The CDR3 DNA follows: TGTGCCAGCAGCTCAACGGTTGGGGGGGCGGGCTACACCTTC. The rearrangement joins TRBV7-2 to TRBJ1-2, with D possibly TRBD1 on 6 matching bases. The V gene's germline CDR1 is SGHTA and CDR2 FQGNSA. The CDR3 is made up of 14 amino acids. V lost 4 bases, J lost 8 bases, and 17 bases lay in between. Full variable domain (remainder filled in from reference TRBV7-2 and TRBJ1-2): GAGVSQSPSNKVTEKGKDVELRCDPISGHTALYWYRQSLGQGLEFLIYFQGNSAPDKSGLPSDRFSAERTGGSVSTLTIQRTQQEDSAVYLCASSSTVGGAGYTFGSGTRLTVV.

The V call is TRBV9, the J call TRBJ2-3; TRBD2 matches 9 bases. This CDR3 has 17 residues. The V gene end was trimmed by 1 base and the J gene end by 2 bases; junction bases not matched to a gene: 8. The germline V gene has CDR1 SGDLS and CDR2 YYNGEE. The CDR3 here is CASSVNPSSGTTDTQYF. The CDR3 DNA reads as TGTGCCAGCAGCGTAAACCCCTCTAGCGGGACCACAGATACGCAGTATTTT.

V usage is TRBV27 and J usage is TRBJ1-3, with a tentative D call TRBD1 (5 bases). The CDR3 consists of 15 residues. The V gene's germline CDR1 is MNHEY and CDR2 SMNVEV (reference sequence). Trimming pared 2 bases from V and 2 bases from J, leaving 10 bases between. CDR3 sequence: CASSLRAGPGNTIYF. The CDR3 bases are TGTGCCAGCAGTTTAAGGGCAGGGCCTGGAAACACCATATATTTT.

This clone was found a few times. The rearrangement joins TRBV7-9 to TRBJ2-5; tentatively, D is TRBD2 (7 bases). Germline values: CDR1 SEHNR, CDR2 FQNEAQ (reference sequence). The ends were cut back, 3 bases at V and 7 bases at J, with 27 bases in the middle. This CDR3 region has 18 residues. CDR3 DNA sequence: TGTGCCAGCAGCTTCGACCGGGGGGCTTGGGACCTCATGTGGACCCAGTACTTC. It codes for CASSFDRGAWDLMWTQYF.

This clone was seen only once. The V and J genes are TRBV13 and TRBJ1-4; TRBD1 might be the D (6 bases). Germline V gene sequence: CDR1 PRHDT, CDR2 FYEKMQ (reference sequence). V was trimmed by 5 bases and J by 5 bases, leaving 18 bases between them. The CDR3 loop spans 16 amino acids. CDR3 nucleotide sequence: TGTGCCAGCAGCCTCGGGGGGCGCACACTAAATGAAAAACTGTTTTTT. Its translation: CASSLGGRTLNEKLFF.

A word on this clone: Other DNA sequences in the same sample also yield this CDR3. The chain is built from TRBV5-1 and TRBJ1-1; 9 nucleotides agree with TRBD1. Germline CDR1 reads SGHRS; CDR2 reads YFSETQ. This CDR3 contains 15 residues. J was trimmed by 1 base and V by 0 bases; bases with no gene match: 1. Here the CDR3 reads CASSLAGQGNTEAFF. For the CDR3, the DNA is TGCGCCAGCAGCTTGGCGGGACAGGGGAACACTGAAGCTTTCTTT.

The rearrangement links TRBV6-5 to TRBJ1-6, with 8 bases fitting TRBD1. V lost 9 bases to trimming and J lost 9 bases; unmatched junction nucleotides: 10. The CDR3 spans 14 residues. Looked up from germline, CDR1 is MNHEY and CDR2 is SVGAGI. CDR3 sequence reads: CARSWDRPCSPLHF. In nucleotides, the CDR3 is TGTGCCAGAAGCTGGGACAGGCCATGTTCACCCCTCCACTTT.

The chain uses TRBV5-1 and TRBJ2-4; maybe TRBD1 (6 bases). The V end was cut by 0 bases, the J end by 2 bases, with 12 bases between. Germline lookup yields CDR1 SGHRS and CDR2 YFSETQ. The CDR3 loop spans 16 amino acids. CDR3 DNA sequence: TGCGCCAGCAGCTTGGCCGTCCAGGGGCCCAAAAACATTCAGTACTTC. The encoded protein is CASSLAVQGPKNIQYF.

The chain recombines TRBV2 with TRBJ2-5; 9 bases align to TRBD1. CDR1 and CDR2 from the germline V gene are SNHLY and FYNNEI. Trimming removed 4 bases from V and 5 bases from J; junction bases left unmatched: 14. The CDR3 consists of 17 residues. The CDR3 loop is CASSGNRGRRKTETQYF. The CDR3 DNA follows: TGTGCCAGCAGTGGTAACAGGGGGCGAAGGAAGACGGAGACCCAGTACTTC.

The chain recombines TRBV28 with TRBJ2-2; 7 bases agree with TRBD1. This CDR3 has 15 amino acids. Germline-derived CDR1 and CDR2 are MDHEN and SYDVKM. After removal of 6 bases from V and 7 bases from J, the junction contained 11 bases not matched to a gene. The CDR3 sequence: CASSHGGRGNGELFF. The CDR3 coding sequence is TGTGCCAGCAGCCATGGGGGCAGGGGGAACGGGGAGCTGTTTTTT.

The chain links TRBV28 to TRBJ2-7; 13 positions agree with TRBD2. Germline trimming cut 3 bases from V and 2 bases from J; bases unmatched to any gene: 13. The length of the CDR3 is 19 residues. The germline V gene encodes CDR1 MDHEN and CDR2 SYDVKM. The CDR3 DNA follows: TGTGCCAGCAGTTTCCCGGGACTAGCGGGGATAAAAATGACCTACGAGCAGTACTTC. Its protein is CASSFPGLAGIKMTYEQYF.

J is TRBJ2-2 and V is TRBV21-1; the table names TRBD2, a call not compared with the DNA. TRBV21-1 is listed as a pseudogene. The length of the CDR3 is 14 residues. The DNA for the CDR3 is TGTGCCAGCACCGTAGCTTGTCTTAGCGGGGAGCTGTTTTTT. As protein: CASTVACLSGELFF.